Given below is one T cell receptor (beta chain) in context. These data belong to a study of blood T cell repertoires in COVID-19. Across the study: PBMCs, B-cell-depleted T cells, or T cells were the source of the cDNA or gDNA that made up the material.

Per the study methods: Researchers report that nucleated cell counts were estimated from reference gene primer amplification. The assay was immunoSEQ multiplex PCR, and TCRdb's table has in-frame clones only and misses some. The DNA was the basis for D and trimming; V, J and clone size are from that table. The repertoire holds about 150,000 clones, with around nine tenths as singletons. The junction had 5 bases not matched to a gene; V was cut back by 3 bases and J by 7 bases. The CDR3 totals 14 residues. Germline lookup yields CDR1 MNHEY and CDR2 SMNVEV (reference sequence). Sequencing was carried out using peripheral blood. This rearrangement joins TRBV27 to TRBJ2-1; TRBD1 agrees at 8 bases. The TCR was taken from a human donor in a cohort sampled during active COVID-19. CDR3 protein: CASSLRTGRNEQFF. The CDR3 DNA reads TGTGCCAGCAGTTTGAGGACAGGGCGGAATGAGCAGTTCTTC.